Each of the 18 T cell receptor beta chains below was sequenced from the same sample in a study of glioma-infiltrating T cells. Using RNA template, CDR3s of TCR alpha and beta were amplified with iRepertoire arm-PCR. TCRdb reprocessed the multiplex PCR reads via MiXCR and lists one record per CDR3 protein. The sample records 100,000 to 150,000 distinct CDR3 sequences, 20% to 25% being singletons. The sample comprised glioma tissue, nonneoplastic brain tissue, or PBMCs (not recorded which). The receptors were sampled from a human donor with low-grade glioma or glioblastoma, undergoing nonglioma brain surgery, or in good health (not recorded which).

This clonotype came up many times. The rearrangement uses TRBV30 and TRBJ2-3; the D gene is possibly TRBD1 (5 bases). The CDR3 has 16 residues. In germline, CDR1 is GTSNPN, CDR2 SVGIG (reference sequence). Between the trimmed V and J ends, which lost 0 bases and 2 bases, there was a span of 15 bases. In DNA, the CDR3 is TGTGCCTGGAGTGTATTGGGCAGGGTAACCACAGATACGCAGTATTTT. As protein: CAWSVLGRVTTDTQYF.

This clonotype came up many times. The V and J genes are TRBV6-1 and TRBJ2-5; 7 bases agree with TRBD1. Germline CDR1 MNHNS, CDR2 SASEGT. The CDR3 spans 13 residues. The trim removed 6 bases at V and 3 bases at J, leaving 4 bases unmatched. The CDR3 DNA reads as TGTGCCAGCAGAAAAACAGGGGAAGAGACCCAGTACTTC. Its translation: CASRKTGEETQYF.

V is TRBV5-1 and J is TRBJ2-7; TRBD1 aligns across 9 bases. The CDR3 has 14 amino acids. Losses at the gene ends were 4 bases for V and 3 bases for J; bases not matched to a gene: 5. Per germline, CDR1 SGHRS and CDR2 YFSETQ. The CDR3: CASSAVGQGYEQYF. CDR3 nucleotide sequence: TGCGCCAGCAGCGCGGTGGGACAGGGCTACGAGCAGTACTTC.

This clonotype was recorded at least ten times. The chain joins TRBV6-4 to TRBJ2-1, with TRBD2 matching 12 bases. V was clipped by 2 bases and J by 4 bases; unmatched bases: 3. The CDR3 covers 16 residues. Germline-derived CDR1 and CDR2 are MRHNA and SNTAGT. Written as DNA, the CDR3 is TGTGCCAGCAGTGACCAGGGGACTAGCGGGTACAATGAGCAGTTCTTC. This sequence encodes CASSDQGTSGYNEQFF.

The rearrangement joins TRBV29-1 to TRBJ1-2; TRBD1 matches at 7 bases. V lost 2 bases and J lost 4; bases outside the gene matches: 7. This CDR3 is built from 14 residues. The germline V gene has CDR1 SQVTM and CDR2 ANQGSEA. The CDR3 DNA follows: TGCAGCGTTGAACCCCGGGGACAGCCCTATGGCTACACCTTC. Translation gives CSVEPRGQPYGYTF.

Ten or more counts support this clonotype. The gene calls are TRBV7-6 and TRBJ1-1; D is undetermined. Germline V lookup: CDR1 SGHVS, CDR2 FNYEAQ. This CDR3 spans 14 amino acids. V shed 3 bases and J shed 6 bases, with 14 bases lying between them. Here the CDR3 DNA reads TGTGCCAGCAGCTTGACCGGGGTAGGAGCTGAAGCTTTCTTT. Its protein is CASSLTGVGAEAFF.

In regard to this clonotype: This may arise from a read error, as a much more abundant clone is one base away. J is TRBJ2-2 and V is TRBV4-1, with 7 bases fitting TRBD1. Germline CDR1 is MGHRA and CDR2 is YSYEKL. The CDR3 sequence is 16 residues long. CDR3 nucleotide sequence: TGCGCCAGCAGCCAAGATACGGGACAGATCTACGGGAAGCTGTTTTTT. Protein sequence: CASSQDTGQIYGKLFF.

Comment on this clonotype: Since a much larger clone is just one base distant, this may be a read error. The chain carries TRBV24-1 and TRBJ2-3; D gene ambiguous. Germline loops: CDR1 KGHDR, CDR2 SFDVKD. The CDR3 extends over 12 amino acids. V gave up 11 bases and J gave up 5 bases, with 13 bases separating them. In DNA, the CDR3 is TGTGCCAAGGGCCCCACCAGAGATACGCAGTATTTT. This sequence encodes CAKGPTRDTQYF.

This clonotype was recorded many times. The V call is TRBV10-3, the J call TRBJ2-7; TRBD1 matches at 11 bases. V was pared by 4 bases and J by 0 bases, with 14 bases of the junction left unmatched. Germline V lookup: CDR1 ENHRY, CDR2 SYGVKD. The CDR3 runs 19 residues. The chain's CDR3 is CAISADRGLQREASYEQYF. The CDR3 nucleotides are TGTGCCATCAGTGCGGACAGGGGGCTTCAGCGGGAGGCCTCCTACGAGCAGTACTTC.

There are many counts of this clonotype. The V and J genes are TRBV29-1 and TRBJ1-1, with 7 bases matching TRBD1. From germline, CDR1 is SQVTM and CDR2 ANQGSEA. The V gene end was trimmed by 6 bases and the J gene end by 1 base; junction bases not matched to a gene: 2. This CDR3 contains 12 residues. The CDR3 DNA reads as TGCAGCGTGGGGACAGCGAACACTGAAGCTTTCTTT. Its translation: CSVGTANTEAFF.

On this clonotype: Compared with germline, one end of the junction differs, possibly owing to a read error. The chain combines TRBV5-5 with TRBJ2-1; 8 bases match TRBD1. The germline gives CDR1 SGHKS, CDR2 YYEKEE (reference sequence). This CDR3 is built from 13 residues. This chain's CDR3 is CACSIDRGNEQFF. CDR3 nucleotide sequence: TGTGCCTGCAGCATCGACAGGGGTAATGAGCAGTTCTTC.

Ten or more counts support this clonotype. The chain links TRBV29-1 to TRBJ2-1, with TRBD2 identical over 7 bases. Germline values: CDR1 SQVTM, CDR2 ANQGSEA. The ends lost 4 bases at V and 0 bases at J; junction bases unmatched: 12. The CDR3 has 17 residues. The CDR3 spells CSVAGLREESSYNEQFF. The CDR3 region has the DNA TGCAGCGTTGCGGGACTACGGGAAGAGAGCTCCTACAATGAGCAGTTCTTC.

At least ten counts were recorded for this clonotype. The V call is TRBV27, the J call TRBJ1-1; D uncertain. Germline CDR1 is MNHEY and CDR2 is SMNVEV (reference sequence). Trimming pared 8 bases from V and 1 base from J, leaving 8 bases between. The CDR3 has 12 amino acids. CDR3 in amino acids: CASVGWNTEAFF. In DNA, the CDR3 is TGTGCCAGCGTAGGATGGAACACTGAAGCTTTCTTT.

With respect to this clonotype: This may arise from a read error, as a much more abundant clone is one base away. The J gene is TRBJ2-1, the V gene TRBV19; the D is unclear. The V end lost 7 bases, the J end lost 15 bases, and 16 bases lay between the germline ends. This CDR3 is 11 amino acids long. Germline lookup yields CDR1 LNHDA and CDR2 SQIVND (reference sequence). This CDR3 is CASMKEQSRFF. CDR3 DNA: TGTGCCAGTATGAAAGAGCAAAGCCGGTTCTTC.

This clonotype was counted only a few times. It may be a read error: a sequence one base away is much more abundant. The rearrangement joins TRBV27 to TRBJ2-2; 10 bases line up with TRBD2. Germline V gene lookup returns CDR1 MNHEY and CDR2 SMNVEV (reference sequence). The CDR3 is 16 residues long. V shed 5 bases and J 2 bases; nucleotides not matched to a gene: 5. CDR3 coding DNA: TGTGCCAGCAGTGGGGGACTAGCGTGCAACACCGGGGAGCTGTTTTTT. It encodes CASSGGLACNTGELFF.

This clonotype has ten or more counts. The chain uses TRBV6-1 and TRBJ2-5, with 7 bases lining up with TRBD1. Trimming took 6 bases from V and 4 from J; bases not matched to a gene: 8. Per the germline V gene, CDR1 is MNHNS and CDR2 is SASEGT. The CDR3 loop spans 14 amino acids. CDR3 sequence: CASRFDRAGETQYF. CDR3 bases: TGTGCCAGCAGGTTTGACAGGGCTGGAGAGACCCAGTACTTC.

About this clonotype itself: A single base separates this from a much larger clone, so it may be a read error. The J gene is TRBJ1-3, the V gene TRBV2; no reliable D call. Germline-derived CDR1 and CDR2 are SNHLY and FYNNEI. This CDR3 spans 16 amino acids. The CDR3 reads CASSVAYSLSGSTIYF. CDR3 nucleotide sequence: TGTGCCAGCAGTGTCGCTTACAGCCTCTCTGGAAGCACCATATATTTT. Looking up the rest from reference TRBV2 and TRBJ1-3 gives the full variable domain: EPEVTQTPSHQVTQMGQEVILRCVPISNHLYFYWYRQILGQKVEFLVSFYNNEISEKSEIFDDQFSVERPDGSNFTLKIRSTKLEDSAMYFCASSVAYSLSGSTIYFGEGSWLTVV.

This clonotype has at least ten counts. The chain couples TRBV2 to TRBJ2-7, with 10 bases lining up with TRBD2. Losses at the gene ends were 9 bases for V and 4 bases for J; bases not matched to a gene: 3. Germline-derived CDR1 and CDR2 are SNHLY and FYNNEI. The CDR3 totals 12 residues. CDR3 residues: CASKTSGYEQYF. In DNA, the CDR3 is TGTGCCAGTAAGACTAGCGGGTACGAGCAGTACTTC.